This T cell receptor (beta chain) was profiled in a study of CD8+CD57+ T cells in acquired aplastic anemia. Patients who underwent sequencing had shown CD8+CD57+ cell expansion by flow cytometry. Notes on this clonotype: Antigen specificity is unknown. This may be a read error: a much more frequent sequence differs by one nucleotide.

The study, taken as a whole, reports: In common between the patients and the controls were around 29 CD8+ CDR3 sequences.

Germline V lookup: CDR1 SNHLY, CDR2 FYNNEI. Trimming removed 7 bases at V and 11 bases at J, with 27 bases between. The CDR3 runs 16 residues. The TCR beta profiling, which covered VDJ combination and CDR3 sequence, was carried out using genomic DNA as the template. Via MiXCR, TCRdb re-called the reads, giving one row per CDR3 protein. The sample comprises 200,000 to 250,000 distinct CDR3 sequences, about half of which are singletons, and 20% rests with the top ten. This TCR came from a human donor with aplastic anemia. V usage is TRBV2 and J usage is TRBJ1-3, with a possible D match to TRBD1 (5 bases). Input material: sorted CD4+, CD8+, or CD8+CD57+ T cells (not recorded which) from PBMCs. DNA for the CDR3: TGTGCCAGCACCTTAGGACAAATGAGTGGGGTCAGCGCCATATATTTT. Translated: CASTLGQMSGVSAIYF.